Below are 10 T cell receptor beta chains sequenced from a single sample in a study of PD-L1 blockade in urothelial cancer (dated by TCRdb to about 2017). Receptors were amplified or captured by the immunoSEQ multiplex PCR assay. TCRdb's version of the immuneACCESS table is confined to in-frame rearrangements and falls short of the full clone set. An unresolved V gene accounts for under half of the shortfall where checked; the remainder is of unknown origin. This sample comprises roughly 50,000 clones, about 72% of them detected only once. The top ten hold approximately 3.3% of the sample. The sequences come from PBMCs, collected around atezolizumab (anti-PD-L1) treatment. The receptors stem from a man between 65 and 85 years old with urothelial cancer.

The CDR3 protein is CASSLRNEQFF. CDR3 in DNA: TGTGCCAGCAGCTTACGCAATGAGCAGTTCTTC. The rearrangement uses TRBV7-6 and TRBJ2-1; D gene unclear. The length of the CDR3 is 11 residues. Per the germline V gene, CDR1 is SGHVS and CDR2 is FNYEAQ. The ends were cut back, 2 bases at V and 6 bases at J, with 2 bases in the middle.

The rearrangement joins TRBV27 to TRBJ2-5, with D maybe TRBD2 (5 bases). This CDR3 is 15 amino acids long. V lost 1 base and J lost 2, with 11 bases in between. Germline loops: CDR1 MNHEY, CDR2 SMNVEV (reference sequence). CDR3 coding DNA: TGTGCCAGCAGTTTATGGGCAGCGGAACAAGAGACCCAGTACTTC. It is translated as CASSLWAAEQETQYF.

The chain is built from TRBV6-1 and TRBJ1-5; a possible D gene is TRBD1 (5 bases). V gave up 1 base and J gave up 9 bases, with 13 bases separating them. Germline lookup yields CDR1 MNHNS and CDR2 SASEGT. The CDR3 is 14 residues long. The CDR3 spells CASSEEAGRGPQHF. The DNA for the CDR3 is TGTGCCAGCAGTGAAGAAGCAGGGCGAGGGCCCCAGCATTTT.

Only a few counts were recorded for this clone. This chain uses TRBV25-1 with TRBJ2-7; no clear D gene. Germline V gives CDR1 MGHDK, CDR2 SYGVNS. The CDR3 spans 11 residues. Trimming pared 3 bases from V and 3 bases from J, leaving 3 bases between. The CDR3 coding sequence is TGTGCCAGCAGTGATTACTACGAGCAGTACTTC. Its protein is CASSDYYEQYF.

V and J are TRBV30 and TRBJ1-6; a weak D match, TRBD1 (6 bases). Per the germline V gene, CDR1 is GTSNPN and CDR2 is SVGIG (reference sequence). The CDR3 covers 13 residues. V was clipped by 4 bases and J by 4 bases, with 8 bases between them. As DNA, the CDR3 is TGTGCCTGGACGGGACATTATAATTCACCCCTCCACTTT. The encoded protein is CAWTGHYNSPLHF.

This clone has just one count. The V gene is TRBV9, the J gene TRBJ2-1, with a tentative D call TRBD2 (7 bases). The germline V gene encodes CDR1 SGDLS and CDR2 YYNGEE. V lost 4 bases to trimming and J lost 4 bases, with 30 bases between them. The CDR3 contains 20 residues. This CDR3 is CASSPTSGGGEGAFYNEQFF. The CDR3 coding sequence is TGTGCCAGCAGCCCTACTTCCGGAGGGGGGGAAGGGGCCTTTTACAATGAGCAGTTCTTC.

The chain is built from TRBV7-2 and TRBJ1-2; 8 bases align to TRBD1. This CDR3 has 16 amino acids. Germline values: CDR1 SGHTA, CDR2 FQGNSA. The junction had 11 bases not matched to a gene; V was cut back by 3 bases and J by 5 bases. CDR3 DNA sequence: TGTGCCAGCAGCTTGGGACAGGCCCCATTGGGTTATGGCTACACCTTC. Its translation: CASSLGQAPLGYGYTF.

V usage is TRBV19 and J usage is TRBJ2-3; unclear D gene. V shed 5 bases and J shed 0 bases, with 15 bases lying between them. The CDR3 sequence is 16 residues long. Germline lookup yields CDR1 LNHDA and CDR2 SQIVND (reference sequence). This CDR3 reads CASSPRFEASTDTQYF. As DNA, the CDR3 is TGTGCCAGTAGTCCGAGGTTCGAGGCTAGCACAGATACGCAGTATTTT. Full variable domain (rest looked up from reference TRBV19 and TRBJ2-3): DGGITQSPKYLFRKEGQNVTLSCEQNLNHDAMYWYRQDPGQGLRLIYYSQIVNDFQKGDIAEGYSVSREKKESFPLTVTSAQKNPTAFYLCASSPRFEASTDTQYFGPGTRLTVL.

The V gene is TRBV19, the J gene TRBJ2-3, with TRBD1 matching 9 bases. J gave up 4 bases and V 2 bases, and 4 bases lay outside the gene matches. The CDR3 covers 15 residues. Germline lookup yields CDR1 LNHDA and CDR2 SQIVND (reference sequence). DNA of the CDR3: TGTGCCAGTAGTATACCGGGACAGGGTCCAGATACGCAGTATTTT. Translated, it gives CASSIPGQGPDTQYF.

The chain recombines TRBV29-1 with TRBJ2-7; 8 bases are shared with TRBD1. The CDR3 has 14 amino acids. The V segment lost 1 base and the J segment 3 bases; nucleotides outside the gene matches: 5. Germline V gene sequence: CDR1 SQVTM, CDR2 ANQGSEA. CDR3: CSVEVAGTGYEQYF. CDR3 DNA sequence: TGCAGCGTTGAAGTTGCCGGGACAGGCTACGAGCAGTACTTC.